The TCR beta chain described here comes from a study of radiation and T cells in renal cell carcinoma. Note on this clone: Its specificity is not known.

The study, taken as a whole, reports: Top tumor clonotypes rose in blood 2 weeks post-radiation, then contracted.

Sequencing was performed with immunoSEQ multiplex PCR; in TCRdb, only in-frame clones are kept and a portion is missing. The sample has roughly 100,000 clones, around 83% seen once. As to time point: blood 4 weeks post-SBRT, at nephrectomy. Treatment in this sample: 15 Gy SBRT to primary tumor, nephrectomy 4 weeks later. Nephrectomy followed 15 Gy stereotactic body radiation by 4 weeks. The sequencing here drew on blood, taken from a patient whose treatment included radiotherapy and nephrectomy. The clonotype was recovered from a man aged 55 to 70 with renal cell carcinoma.

Here the CDR3 DNA reads TGCGCCAGCAGCCAAGCGAACAGGGGGATGCTAACCTACAATGAGCAGTTCTTC. This gives the protein CASSQANRGMLTYNEQFF. V usage is TRBV4-1 and J usage is TRBJ2-1; TRBD1 aligns across 8 bases. This CDR3 is built from 18 residues. In germline, CDR1 is MGHRA, CDR2 YSYEKL. V trimming: 1 base; J trimming: 2 bases; junction bases outside the gene matches: 10.